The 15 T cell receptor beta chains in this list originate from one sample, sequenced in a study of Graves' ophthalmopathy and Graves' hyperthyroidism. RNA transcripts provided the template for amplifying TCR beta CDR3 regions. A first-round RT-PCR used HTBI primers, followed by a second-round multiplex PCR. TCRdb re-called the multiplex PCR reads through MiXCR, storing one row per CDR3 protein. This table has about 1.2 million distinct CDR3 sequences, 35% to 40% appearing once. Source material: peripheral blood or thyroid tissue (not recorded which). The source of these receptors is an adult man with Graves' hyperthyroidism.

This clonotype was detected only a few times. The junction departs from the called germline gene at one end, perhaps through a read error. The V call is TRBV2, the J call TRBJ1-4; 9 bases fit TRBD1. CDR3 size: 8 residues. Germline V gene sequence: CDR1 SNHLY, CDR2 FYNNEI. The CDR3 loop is CATRDRAF. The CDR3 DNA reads TGTGCCACCCGGGACAGGGCCTTC.

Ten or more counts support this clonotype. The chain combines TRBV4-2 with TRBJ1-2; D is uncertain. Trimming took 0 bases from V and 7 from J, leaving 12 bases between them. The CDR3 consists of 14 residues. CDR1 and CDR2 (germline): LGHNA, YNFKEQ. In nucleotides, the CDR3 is TGTGCCAGCAGCCAAGATCGTGGGGAGCGTGGCTACACCTTC. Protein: CASSQDRGERGYTF.

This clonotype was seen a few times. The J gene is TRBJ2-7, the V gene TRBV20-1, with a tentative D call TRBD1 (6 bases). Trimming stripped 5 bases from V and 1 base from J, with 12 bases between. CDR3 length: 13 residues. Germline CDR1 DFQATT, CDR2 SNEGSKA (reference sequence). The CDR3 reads CSALRQASYEQYF. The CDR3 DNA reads TGCAGTGCTCTCAGACAGGCTTCCTACGAGCAGTACTTC.

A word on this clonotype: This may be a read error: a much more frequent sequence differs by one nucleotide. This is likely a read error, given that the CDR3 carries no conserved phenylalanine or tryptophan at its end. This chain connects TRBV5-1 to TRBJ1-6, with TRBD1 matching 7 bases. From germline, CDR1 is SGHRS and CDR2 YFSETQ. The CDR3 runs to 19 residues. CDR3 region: CASSGIDRDTWNHNSPLHV. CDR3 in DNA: TGTGCCAGCAGCGGAATCGACAGGGACACATGGAACCATAATTCACCCCTCCACGTT.

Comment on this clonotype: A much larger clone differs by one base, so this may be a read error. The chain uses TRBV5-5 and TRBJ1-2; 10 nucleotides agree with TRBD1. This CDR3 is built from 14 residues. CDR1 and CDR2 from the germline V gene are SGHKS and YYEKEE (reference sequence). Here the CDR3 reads CASSRTGGNYSYTF. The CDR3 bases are TGTGCCAGCAGCCGGACAGGGGGTAACTATAGCTACACCTTC.

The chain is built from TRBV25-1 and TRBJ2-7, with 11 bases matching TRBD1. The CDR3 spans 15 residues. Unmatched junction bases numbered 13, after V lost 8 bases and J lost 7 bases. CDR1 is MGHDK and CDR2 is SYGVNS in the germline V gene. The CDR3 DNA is TGTGCCAGCGACGAACCGGGACAGGGGGAAAGTGAGCAGTACTTC. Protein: CASDEPGQGESEQYF.

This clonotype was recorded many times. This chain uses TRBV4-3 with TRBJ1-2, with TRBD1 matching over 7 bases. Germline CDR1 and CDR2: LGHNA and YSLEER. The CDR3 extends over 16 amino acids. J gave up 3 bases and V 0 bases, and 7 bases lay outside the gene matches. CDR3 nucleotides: TGCGCCAGCAGCCAAGAACCGGACAGGTTTGACTATGGCTACACCTTC. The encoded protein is CASSQEPDRFDYGYTF.

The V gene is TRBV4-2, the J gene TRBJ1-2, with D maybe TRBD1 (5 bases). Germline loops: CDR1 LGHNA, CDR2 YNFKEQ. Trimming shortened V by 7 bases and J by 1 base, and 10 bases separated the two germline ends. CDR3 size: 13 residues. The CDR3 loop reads CASTLGDNYGYTF. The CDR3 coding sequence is TGTGCCAGCACCTTGGGGGATAACTATGGCTACACCTTC.

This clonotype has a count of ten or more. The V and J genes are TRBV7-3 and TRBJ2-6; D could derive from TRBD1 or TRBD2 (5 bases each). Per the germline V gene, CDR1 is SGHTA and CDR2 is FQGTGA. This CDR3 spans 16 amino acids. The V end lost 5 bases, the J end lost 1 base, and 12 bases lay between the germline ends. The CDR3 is CASSGRPGSGANVLTF. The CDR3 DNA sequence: TGTGCCAGCAGCGGGAGACCAGGGTCTGGGGCCAACGTCCTGACTTTC.

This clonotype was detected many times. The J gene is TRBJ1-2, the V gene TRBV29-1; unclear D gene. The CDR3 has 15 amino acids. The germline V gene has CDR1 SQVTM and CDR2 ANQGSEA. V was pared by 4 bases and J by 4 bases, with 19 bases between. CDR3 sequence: CSVVRSVGQIYGYTF. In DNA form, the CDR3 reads TGCAGCGTTGTTAGGTCCGTGGGCCAGATCTATGGCTACACCTTC.

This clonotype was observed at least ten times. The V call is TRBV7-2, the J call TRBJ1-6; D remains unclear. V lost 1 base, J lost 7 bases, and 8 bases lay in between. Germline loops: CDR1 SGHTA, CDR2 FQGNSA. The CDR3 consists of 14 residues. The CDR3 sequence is CASSLDFTNSPLHF. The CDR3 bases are TGTGCCAGCAGCTTAGACTTCACAAATTCACCCCTCCACTTT.

CDR3 loop: CASSVWGAGELFF. The CDR3 DNA reads TGTGCCAGCAGCGTGTGGGGTGCGGGGGAGCTGTTTTTT. The chain carries TRBV9 and TRBJ2-2; D is uncertain. The CDR3 contains 13 residues. Between the trimmed V and J ends, which lost 2 bases and 8 bases, there was a span of 10 bases. Germline CDR1 SGDLS, CDR2 YYNGEE.

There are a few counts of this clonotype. CDR3 sequence: CASSLGLGGRSYEQYF. CDR3 nucleotide sequence: TGTGCCAGCAGCTTAGGATTGGGGGGCCGTTCCTACGAGCAGTACTTC. This sequence joins TRBV11-3 and TRBJ2-7; perhaps D is TRBD1 or TRBD2 (6 bases each). The CDR3 contains 16 residues. The V end was cut by 1 base, the J end by 1 base, with 14 bases between. The germline gives CDR1 SGHNT, CDR2 YENEEA. Full variable domain (rest looked up from reference TRBV11-3 and TRBJ2-7): EAGVVQSPRYKIIEKKQPVAFWCNPISGHNTLYWYLQNLGQGPELLIRYENEEAVDDSQLPKDRFSAERLKGVDSTLKIQPAELGDSAVYLCASSLGLGGRSYEQYFGPGTRLTVT.

The CDR3 DNA reads TGTGCCAGTAGTCTTCGACAGGGGGCTTCGGGGCAGCCCCGCCCCGGCTACACCTTC. Translated, it gives CASSLRQGASGQPRPGYTF. The V gene is TRBV19, the J gene TRBJ1-2; 10 nucleotides match TRBD1. Germline CDR1 reads LNHDA; CDR2 reads SQIVND (reference sequence). The CDR3 covers 19 residues. Losses at the gene ends were 5 bases for V and 8 bases for J; bases not matched to a gene: 23. Supplemented by reference TRBV19 and TRBJ1-2, the full variable domain reads DGGITQSPKYLFRKEGQNVTLSCEQNLNHDAMYWYRQDPGQGLRLIYYSQIVNDFQKGDIAEGYSVSREKKESFPLTVTSAQKNPTAFYLCASSLRQGASGQPRPGYTFGSGTRLTVV.

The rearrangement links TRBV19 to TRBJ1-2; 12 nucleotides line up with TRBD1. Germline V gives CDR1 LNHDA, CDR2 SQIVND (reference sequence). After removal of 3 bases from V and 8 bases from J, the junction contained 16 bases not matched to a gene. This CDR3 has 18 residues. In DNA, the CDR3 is TGTGCCAGTAGTATTCAGGGACAGGGGGCGCGCCTCAGTGGGGGCTACACCTTC. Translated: CASSIQGQGARLSGGYTF.